Below, one T cell receptor (beta chain) is given with its context. Its antigen is still unknown. Profiled with immunoSEQ multiplex PCR; TCRdb holds only in-frame clones, not every one. Of tens of thousands of clones listed, 95% are singletons. This entry comes from a study of cytomegalovirus exposure and HLA in healthy donors. Background on the study: A subsequent analysis stated that the 100 to 150 validation repertoires were run on the same platform as the roughly 670 first-cohort repertoires.

Germline CDR1 reads SGHDT; CDR2 reads YYEEEE. V shed 0 bases and J 7 bases; nucleotides not matched to a gene: 10. This CDR3 region has 16 residues. Study-wide points: The classifier, whose performance was assessed in both the original and validation cohorts, reportedly diagnosed cytomegalovirus status with high specificity and sensitivity. The study put some 150 TCR beta chains on its list as cytomegalovirus-associated.

The validation cohort, a group of under 150 subjects, included the donors and was separate from the roughly 700-subject first cohort. The genes are TRBV5-6 and TRBJ2-5; 9 bases fit TRBD2. This receptor was obtained from a woman aged 18-35 years in good health and CMV-seronegative. The specimen sequenced was PBMCs. The CDR3 is CASSLVAGGHEGTQYF. CDR3 bases: TGTGCCAGCAGCTTGGTGGCGGGGGGGCACGAGGGGACCCAGTACTTC.